What follows are 3 T cell receptor beta chains derived from one specimen sequenced in a study of T cell repertoires in cytomegalovirus infection. What these receptors recognize is not known. MiXCR was run by TCRdb on the reads, yielding one entry per CDR3 protein. Altogether fewer than 200,000 distinct CDR3 sequences are present, roughly 20% being singletons, with the ten largest covering 20% to 30%. The specimen was CD8+ T cells from cultured PBMCs, collected from culture after CMV antigen stimulation. These receptors came from a human donor in good health (CMV status not recorded). Some clones in this sample may be carry-over from other donors' samples.

This clonotype has more than one count but fewer than ten. The chain couples TRBV2 to TRBJ2-5; 9 bases are a match to TRBD1. The germline gives CDR1 SNHLY, CDR2 FYNNEI. The CDR3 has 13 residues. Trimming removed 8 bases from V and 1 base from J; junction bases left unmatched: 2. CDR3 region: CASQDRGQETQYF. Here the CDR3 DNA reads TGTGCCAGCCAGGACAGGGGCCAAGAGACCCAGTACTTC.

This rearrangement joins TRBV6-6 to TRBJ2-3; 9 bases line up with TRBD2. V lost 2 bases, J lost 2 bases, and 2 bases stayed unmatched. The V gene's germline CDR1 is MNHNY and CDR2 SVGAGI (reference sequence). The CDR3 is 15 amino acids. CDR3 sequence: CASSYGGGVTDTQYF. The DNA of the CDR3 is TGTGCCAGCAGTTACGGCGGGGGGGTCACAGATACGCAGTATTTT.

This clonotype was seen more than once but under ten times. The chain links TRBV6-5 to TRBJ2-7; possible D gene TRBD1, 6 bases. The germline CDR1 and CDR2 sequences are MNHEY and SVGAGI. V was shortened by 2 bases and J by 2 bases, with 13 bases between the two germline ends. This CDR3 is built from 15 residues. The CDR3: CASSYPREGAYEQYF. CDR3 nucleotide sequence: TGTGCCAGCAGTTACCCTAGAGAGGGGGCCTACGAGCAGTACTTC.